This entry lists 18 T cell receptor beta chains sequenced from one sample in a study of T cells in tuberculosis. The table came from immunoSEQ multiplex PCR; TCRdb's copy has only in-frame clones and leaves some out. The sample includes 85,000 to 90,000 clones, roughly 90% of them seen just once. After thawing and overnight rest, PBMC were stained with GMM-loaded CD1B tetramer, viability dye and anti-CD3 for sorting. The lipid loaded on the CD1B tetramers was C32 glucose monomycolate from Rhodococcus equi. Sequencing was carried out using CD1b-GMM tetramer-negative cells sorted from PBMCs. The receptors derive from an adult woman with latent tuberculosis.

CDR3 loop: CASSSYPGTSGGGGAKNIQYF. CDR3 coding DNA: TGTGCCAGCAGCTCGTACCCCGGGACTAGCGGGGGGGGAGGTGCCAAAAACATTCAGTACTTC. The chain uses TRBV13 and TRBJ2-4, with 16 positions matching TRBD2. In germline, CDR1 is PRHDT, CDR2 FYEKMQ (reference sequence). CDR3 length: 21 amino acids. The junction had 13 bases not matched to a gene; V was cut back by 4 bases and J by 1 base.

The chain has TRBV5-4 and TRBJ1-5; 7 bases match TRBD1. This CDR3 comprises 15 residues. Germline values: CDR1 SGHNT, CDR2 YYREEE (reference sequence). The trim removed 0 bases at V and 5 bases at J, leaving 5 bases unmatched. DNA of the CDR3: TGTGCCAGCAGCTTGGGACAGGGTATTGATCAGCCCCAGCATTTT. Residues: CASSLGQGIDQPQHF.

This chain connects TRBV5-1 to TRBJ2-3; TRBD2 might be the D (7 bases). The CDR3 extends over 16 amino acids. Germline V gene data show CDR1 as SGHRS and CDR2 as YFSETQ. Trimming took 0 bases from V and 2 from J, leaving 13 bases between them. This CDR3 reads CASSLVAGGHTDTQYF. CDR3 sequence (DNA): TGCGCCAGCAGCTTGGTTGCCGGGGGGCACACAGATACGCAGTATTTT.

The V call is TRBV7-2, the J call TRBJ2-3, with D tentatively TRBD1 (5 bases). This CDR3 spans 14 amino acids. V gave up 1 base and J gave up 2 bases, with 7 bases separating them. Germline V gives CDR1 SGHTA, CDR2 FQGNSA. As DNA, the CDR3 is TGTGCCAGCAGCTTAGGGGGCTACACAGATACGCAGTATTTT. Its translation: CASSLGGYTDTQYF.

V usage is TRBV5-4 and J usage is TRBJ1-2, with D maybe TRBD1 (6 bases). The V gene's germline CDR1 is SGHNT and CDR2 YYREEE (reference sequence). Trimming took 4 bases from V and 5 from J, leaving 12 bases between them. The CDR3 length is 13 residues. CDR3 DNA sequence: TGTGCCAGCAGCCCAGACAGGAATTATGGCTACACCTTC. Amino acids: CASSPDRNYGYTF.

Comments on this clone: The sample holds other DNA sequences that translate to the same CDR3. The CDR3 DNA reads TGCGCCAGCAGCTTGGGAACAGGGGGACAAGAGACCCAGTACTTC. It encodes CASSLGTGGQETQYF. The V and J genes are TRBV5-1 and TRBJ2-5; 8 nucleotides line up with TRBD1. This CDR3 comprises 15 residues. From germline, CDR1 is SGHRS and CDR2 YFSETQ. The V segment lost 0 bases and the J segment 2 bases; nucleotides outside the gene matches: 3.

The chain couples TRBV6-1 to TRBJ2-7; no firm D call. The CDR3 is 15 amino acids. The germline CDR1 and CDR2 sequences are MNHNS and SASEGT. V lost 3 bases, J lost 1 base, and 13 bases lay in between. CDR3 in amino acids: CASSDSPRRSYEQYF. In DNA form, the CDR3 reads TGTGCCAGCAGTGATAGTCCCAGGCGATCCTACGAGCAGTACTTC.

The chain recombines TRBV11-2 with TRBJ2-5; tentative D call: TRBD1 (6 bases). The CDR3 totals 16 residues. V was cut by 0 bases and J by 3 bases, with 14 bases left in between. Per the germline V gene, CDR1 is SGHAT and CDR2 is FQNNGV. This chain's CDR3 is CASSLEPGTLKETQYF. For the CDR3, the DNA is TGTGCCAGCAGCTTAGAACCCGGGACACTAAAAGAGACCCAGTACTTC.

The genes are TRBV19 and TRBJ2-3, with 10 bases identical to TRBD2. Unmatched junction bases numbered 9, after V lost 5 bases and J lost 4 bases. Germline CDR1 is LNHDA and CDR2 is SQIVND (reference sequence). This CDR3 comprises 16 residues. Written as DNA, the CDR3 is TGTGCCAGTAGTTCCACCGAGCGGGGGGGCGCAGATACGCAGTATTTT. Translated: CASSSTERGGADTQYF.

This chain connects TRBV7-2 to TRBJ1-2; TRBD1 is a possible D gene (6 bases). Trimming took 3 bases from V and 4 from J, leaving 9 bases between them. From germline, CDR1 is SGHTA and CDR2 FQGNSA. The CDR3 sequence is 13 residues long. The DNA of the CDR3 is TGTGCCAGCAGCTTTACAGGGACCTATGGCTACACCTTC. It specifies CASSFTGTYGYTF. The full variable domain, with the rest looked up from reference TRBV7-2 and TRBJ1-2, is GAGVSQSPSNKVTEKGKDVELRCDPISGHTALYWYRQSLGQGLEFLIYFQGNSAPDKSGLPSDRFSAERTGGSVSTLTIQRTQQEDSAVYLCASSFTGTYGYTFGSGTRLTVV.

The chain couples TRBV6-5 to TRBJ2-1; no definite D call. The CDR3 is 12 residues long. Germline loops: CDR1 MNHEY, CDR2 SVGAGI. V lost 5 bases and J 4 bases, leaving 6 bases between the germline ends. CDR3 sequence: CASSEEYNEQFF. The CDR3, as DNA: TGTGCCAGCAGTGAAGAGTACAATGAGCAGTTCTTC.

The rearrangement uses TRBV5-8 and TRBJ2-5; TRBD1 matches 8 bases. Germline loops: CDR1 SGHTS, CDR2 YDEGEE. This CDR3 contains 13 residues. V lost 4 bases to trimming and J lost 5 bases; unmatched junction nucleotides: 4. The CDR3 here is CASSPWTGETQYF. CDR3 sequence (DNA): TGTGCCAGCAGCCCTTGGACAGGGGAGACCCAGTACTTC.

The chain joins TRBV23-1 to TRBJ2-1, with 9 bases that match TRBD2. TRBV23-1 is given ORF status, its function remaining uncertain. The CDR3 runs to 15 residues. Trimming at V came to 7 bases and at J to 3 bases, leaving 7 bases not matched to a gene. CDR3: CASKKRGAIYNEQFF. CDR3 in DNA: TGCGCCAGCAAGAAGCGGGGGGCCATCTACAATGAGCAGTTCTTC.

This chain links TRBV12-2 with TRBJ2-7; the D call of TRBD2 is as the table states it, not checked on the DNA. TRBV12-2 is a listed pseudogene. This CDR3 comprises 12 residues. The CDR3 DNA follows: TGTGCAAGTCGCTTAGGACTAGCCGATGAGTACGTC. It specifies CASRLGLADEYV.

V usage is TRBV27 and J usage is TRBJ2-2; 10 nucleotides align to TRBD1. Germline CDR1 MNHEY, CDR2 SMNVEV (reference sequence). V was pared by 10 bases and J by 2 bases, with 13 bases of the junction left unmatched. The CDR3 loop spans 17 amino acids. The CDR3 DNA reads TGTGCCATCATCATTTACCGGGACAGGGGTAACACCGGGGAGCTGTTTTTT. Translated, it gives CAIIIYRDRGNTGELFF.

The V call is TRBV13, the J call TRBJ2-3, with TRBD2 matching 7 bases. The CDR3 spans 16 residues. Germline V gives CDR1 PRHDT, CDR2 FYEKMQ (reference sequence). J was trimmed by 3 bases and V by 5 bases; bases with no gene match: 11. The CDR3 is CASSKPGEGLTDTQYF. The DNA of the CDR3 is TGTGCCAGCAGCAAACCGGGGGAGGGCCTGACAGATACGCAGTATTTT.

The chain links TRBV19 to TRBJ1-1, with TRBD1 matching over 9 bases. V lost 4 bases to trimming and J lost 3 bases; unmatched junction nucleotides: 6. The CDR3 extends over 15 amino acids. Germline-derived CDR1 and CDR2 are LNHDA and SQIVND (reference sequence). CDR3: CASSREGQGDTEAFF. The DNA for the CDR3 is TGTGCCAGTAGTAGGGAGGGACAGGGAGACACTGAAGCTTTCTTT.

The rearrangement uses TRBV4-2 and TRBJ2-3; 15 bases are a match to TRBD2. The ends lost 4 bases at V and 2 bases at J; junction bases unmatched: 7. The CDR3 sequence is 18 residues long. From germline, CDR1 is LGHNA and CDR2 YNFKEQ. DNA for the CDR3: TGTGCCAGCAGCCCGGGGACTAGCGGGGGGACCTACACAGATACGCAGTATTTT. As protein: CASSPGTSGGTYTDTQYF.